What follows describes a single T cell receptor beta chain. What it binds is not known. The sample comes from a study of cytomegalovirus exposure and HLA in healthy donors. Study-level points and caveats: The authors confirmed in vitro that a few CMV-associated chains were specific for CMV antigens. Many donors carried some public TCRs, although rarity characterized most TCR sequences.

TCRdb's copy holds only in-frame clones and misses some; the assay was immunoSEQ multiplex PCR. The sample holds 150,000 to 200,000 clones, approximately 88% seen once. The length of the CDR3 is 14 residues. The ends were cut back, 2 bases at V and 7 bases at J, with 15 bases in the middle. Looked up from germline, CDR1 is MGHDK and CDR2 is SYGVNS. The chain is built from TRBV25-1 and TRBJ2-7, with D possibly being TRBD1 (7 bases). Material for sequencing was PBMCs. The source of this sequence is a man between 18 and 35 years old in good health and CMV-seropositive. Here the CDR3 DNA reads TGTGCCAGCAGTGAACCAAGGGCAGGGGGGGAGCAGTACTTC. Protein product: CASSEPRAGGEQYF.